The 2 T cell receptor beta chains below come from one sample, sequenced in a study of cytomegalovirus exposure and HLA in healthy donors. The PCR employed 60 Vbeta primers together with 13 Jbeta primers. Libraries were prepared by immunoSEQ multiplex PCR; TCRdb keeps only in-frame clonotypes and omits some of them. The record lists 100,000 to 150,000 clones, of which the ten most abundant hold approximately 3.9%. Sequencing input: PBMCs. These receptors were taken from a young man in good health and CMV-seronegative.

The rearrangement uses TRBV6-6 and TRBJ1-1; 8 bases map to TRBD1. With 5 bases clipped from V and 4 bases from J, the junction kept 9 bases outside the gene matches. Germline assignment: CDR1 MNHNY and CDR2 SVGAGI (reference sequence). This CDR3 contains 15 residues. The CDR3 DNA sequence: TGTGCCAGCAGTCCCGACAGGGGAAGGCGCACTGAAGCTTTCTTT. Protein: CASSPDRGRRTEAFF.

The J gene is TRBJ1-3, the V gene TRBV30; 8 nucleotides match TRBD1. V dropped 2 bases and J dropped 7; count of bases not matched to a gene: 4. The CDR3 is 13 residues long. Germline CDR1 and CDR2: GTSNPN and SVGIG (reference sequence). The CDR3 sequence is CAWSRQGANTIYF. Written as DNA, the CDR3 is TGTGCCTGGAGTAGGCAGGGGGCTAACACCATATATTTT.